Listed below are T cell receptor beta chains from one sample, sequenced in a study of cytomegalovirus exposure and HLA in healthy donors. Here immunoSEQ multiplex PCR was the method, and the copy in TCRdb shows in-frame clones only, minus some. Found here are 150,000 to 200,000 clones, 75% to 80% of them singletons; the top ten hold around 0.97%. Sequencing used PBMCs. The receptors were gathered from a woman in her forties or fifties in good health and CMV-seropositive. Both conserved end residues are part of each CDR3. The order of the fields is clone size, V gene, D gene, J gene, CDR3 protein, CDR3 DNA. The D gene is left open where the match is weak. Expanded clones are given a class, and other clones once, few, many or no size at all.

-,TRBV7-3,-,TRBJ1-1,CASSPSGVNTEAFF,TGTGCCAGCAGCCCCTCGGGGGTTAACACTGAAGCTTTCTTT
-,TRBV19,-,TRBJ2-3,CASSIRRGRTDTQYF,TGTGCCAGTAGTATACGGCGGGGCAGAACAGATACGCAGTATTTT
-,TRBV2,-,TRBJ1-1,CASSYTGAEAFF,TGTGCCAGCAGTTATACGGGGGCTGAAGCTTTCTTT
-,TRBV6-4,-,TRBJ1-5,CASTRVAVRSNQPQHF,TGTGCCAGCACCAGGGTAGCAGTACGCAGCAATCAGCCCCAGCATTTT
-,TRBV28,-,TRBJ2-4,CASSTPGEAKNIQYF,TGTGCCAGCAGTACCCCCGGGGAAGCCAAAAACATTCAGTACTTC
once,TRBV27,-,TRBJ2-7,CASSLAGFGNEQYF,TGTGCCAGCAGTTTAGCAGGGTTCGGAAACGAGCAGTACTTC
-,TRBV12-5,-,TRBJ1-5,CASWSGGNQPQHF,TGTGCTAGTTGGTCAGGGGGCAATCAGCCCCAGCATTTT
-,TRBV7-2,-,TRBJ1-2,CASSITRGGYGYTF,TGTGCCAGCAGCATCACCCGAGGGGGCTATGGCTACACCTTC
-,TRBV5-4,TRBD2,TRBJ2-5,CASSLGLAGLSETQYF,TGTGCCAGCAGCCTGGGACTAGCGGGGTTGTCAGAGACCCAGTACTTC
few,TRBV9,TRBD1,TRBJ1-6,CASSVSGTGSYNSPLHF,TGTGCCAGCAGCGTTTCCGGGACAGGGTCTTATAATTCACCCCTCCACTTT
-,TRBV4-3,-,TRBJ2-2,CASSYMMTRPSNTGELFF,TGCGCCAGCAGCTATATGATGACTCGGCCCTCCAACACCGGGGAGCTGTTTTTT
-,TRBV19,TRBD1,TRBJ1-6,CASSIHAGGRNSPLHF,TGTGCCAGTAGTATCCACGCAGGGGGCAGGAATTCACCCCTCCACTTT
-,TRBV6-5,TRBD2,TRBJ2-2,CASSRGLDVGELFF,TGTGCCAGCAGTAGGGGACTAGATGTCGGGGAGCTGTTTTTT
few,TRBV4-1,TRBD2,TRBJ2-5,CASSQGLAGGLTPQETQYF,TGCGCCAGCAGCCAAGGACTAGCGGGGGGGCTAACTCCCCAAGAGACCCAGTACTTC
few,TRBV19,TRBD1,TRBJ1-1,CASSSQGDTEAFF,TGTGCCAGTAGTAGTCAGGGGGATACTGAAGCTTTCTTT
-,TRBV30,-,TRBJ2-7,CAWSRAYEQYF,TGTGCCTGGAGTCGGGCCTACGAGCAGTACTTC
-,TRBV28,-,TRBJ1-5,CASSFLNTGSLF,TGTGCCAGCAGTTTTCTCAATACAGGGTCTCTTTTT
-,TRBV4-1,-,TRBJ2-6,CASSQERRYSGANVLTF,TGCGCCAGCAGCCAAGAACGCCGCTACTCTGGGGCCAACGTCCTGACTTTC
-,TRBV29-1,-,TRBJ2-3,CSVEGVSGMVAGTTDTQYF,TGCAGCGTTGAAGGGGTGTCAGGGATGGTAGCAGGTACGACAGATACGCAGTATTTT
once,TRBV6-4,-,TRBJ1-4,CASSDTRQQRPATNEKLFF,TGTGCCAGCAGTGACACGAGACAGCAACGACCTGCAACTAATGAAAAACTGTTTTTT
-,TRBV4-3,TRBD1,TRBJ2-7,CASSPGQGLEQYF,TGCGCCAGCAGCCCCGGACAGGGCCTCGAGCAGTACTTC
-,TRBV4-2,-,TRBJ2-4,CASSDRGIQYF,TGTGCCAGCAGCGACAGAGGCATTCAGTACTTC
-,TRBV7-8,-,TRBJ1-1,CASSQRDKNTEAFF,TGTGCCAGCAGTCAAAGGGACAAGAACACTGAAGCTTTCTTT
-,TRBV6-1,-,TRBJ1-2,CASGGPVYGYTF,TGTGCCAGCGGAGGACCAGTGTATGGCTACACCTTC
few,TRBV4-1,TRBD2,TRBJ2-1,CASSYEAGGYNEQFF,TGCGCCAGCAGCTACGAAGCGGGGGGGTACAATGAGCAGTTCTTC
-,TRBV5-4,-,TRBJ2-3,CASSTENRADTQYF,TGTGCCAGCAGCACGGAAAACAGGGCAGATACGCAGTATTTT
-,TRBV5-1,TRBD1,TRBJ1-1,CASSLGQVNTEAFF,TGCGCCAGCAGCTTAGGACAGGTGAACACTGAAGCTTTCTTT
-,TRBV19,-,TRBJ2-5,CASSITGETQYF,TGTGCCAGTAGTATAACGGGAGAGACCCAGTACTTC
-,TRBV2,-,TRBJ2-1,CASSNSPGLAHNEQFF,TGTGCCAGCAGTAACTCGCCGGGACTGGCTCACAATGAGCAGTTCTTC
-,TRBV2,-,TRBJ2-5,CASSEALQGQKTQYF,TGTGCCAGCAGTGAAGCGCTTCAGGGGCAGAAGACCCAGTACTTC
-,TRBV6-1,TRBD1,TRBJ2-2,CASSEWTGKTNTGELFF,TGTGCCAGCAGTGAATGGACAGGGAAGACGAACACCGGGGAGCTGTTTTTT
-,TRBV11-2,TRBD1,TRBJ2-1,CASSPKPDRDYNEQFF,TGTGCCAGCAGCCCAAAGCCGGACAGGGATTACAATGAGCAGTTCTTC
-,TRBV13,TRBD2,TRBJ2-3,CASSSGRGGSTDTQYF,TGTGCCAGCTCATCGGGGCGGGGGGGTAGCACAGATACGCAGTATTTT
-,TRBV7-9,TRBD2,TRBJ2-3,CASSPGTSSTDTQYF,TGTGCCAGCAGTCCCGGGACTAGCTCGACAGATACGCAGTATTTT
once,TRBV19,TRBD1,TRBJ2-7,CASSMGDRENEQYF,TGTGCCAGTAGTATGGGTGACAGGGAAAACGAGCAGTACTTC
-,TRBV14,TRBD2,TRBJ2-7,CASSLGVDGRAYEQYF,TGTGCCAGCAGCCTAGGGGTGGACGGGAGGGCCTACGAGCAGTACTTC
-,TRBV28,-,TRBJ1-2,CASSSSGLGYGYTF,TGTGCCAGCAGTTCCTCAGGGCTGGGATATGGCTACACCTTC
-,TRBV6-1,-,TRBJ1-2,CASRRIDRGNYGYTF,TGTGCCAGCAGACGCATTGACCGGGGAAACTATGGCTACACCTTC
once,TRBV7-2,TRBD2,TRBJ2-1,CASSLDGAGGPANEQFF,TGTGCCAGCAGCTTAGACGGTGCGGGGGGGCCGGCGAATGAGCAGTTCTTC
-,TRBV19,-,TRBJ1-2,CASSIDVGYGYTF,TGTGCCAGTAGTATAGACGTCGGTTATGGCTACACCTTC
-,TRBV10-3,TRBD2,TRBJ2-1,CAISESLAGSSYNEQFF,TGTGCCATCAGTGAGTCACTAGCGGGAAGTTCCTACAATGAGCAGTTCTTC
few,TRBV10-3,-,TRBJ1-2,CAISGLGVYGYTF,TGTGCCATCAGTGGGCTAGGGGTTTATGGCTACACCTTC
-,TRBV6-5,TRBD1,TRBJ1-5,CASSQGQGREQPQHF,TGTGCCAGCAGTCAAGGACAGGGGCGAGAGCAGCCCCAGCATTTT
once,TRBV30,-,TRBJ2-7,CAWTYQGSYEQYF,TGTGCCTGGACATACCAGGGCTCCTACGAGCAGTACTTC
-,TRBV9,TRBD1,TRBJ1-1,CASSPPGTGGEDTEAFF,TGTGCCAGCAGCCCCCCGGGGACAGGGGGCGAGGACACTGAAGCTTTCTTT
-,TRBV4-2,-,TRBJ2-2,CASSHEQGSGELFF,TGTGCCAGCAGCCACGAACAGGGTTCCGGGGAGCTGTTTTTT
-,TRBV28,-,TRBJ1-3,CASSQAYSGNTIYF,TGTGCCAGCAGCCAGGCTTACAGTGGAAACACCATATATTTT
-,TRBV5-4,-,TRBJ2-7,CASSLVKGMGYEQYF,TGTGCCAGCAGCTTGGTAAAGGGGATGGGCTACGAGCAGTACTTC
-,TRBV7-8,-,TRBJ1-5,CASSYRERSDQPQHF,TGTGCCAGCAGCTACAGGGAGAGGAGTGATCAGCCCCAGCATTTT